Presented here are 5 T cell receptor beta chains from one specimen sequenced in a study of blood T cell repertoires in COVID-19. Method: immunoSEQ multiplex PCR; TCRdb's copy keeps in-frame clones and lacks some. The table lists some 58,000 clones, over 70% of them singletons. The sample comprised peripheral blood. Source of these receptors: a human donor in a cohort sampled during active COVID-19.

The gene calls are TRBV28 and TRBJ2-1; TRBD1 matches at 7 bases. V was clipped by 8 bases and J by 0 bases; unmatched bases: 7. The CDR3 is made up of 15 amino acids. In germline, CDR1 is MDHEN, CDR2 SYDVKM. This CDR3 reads CASLDRDSSYNEQFF. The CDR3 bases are TGTGCCAGCCTTGACCGGGACAGCTCCTACAATGAGCAGTTCTTC.

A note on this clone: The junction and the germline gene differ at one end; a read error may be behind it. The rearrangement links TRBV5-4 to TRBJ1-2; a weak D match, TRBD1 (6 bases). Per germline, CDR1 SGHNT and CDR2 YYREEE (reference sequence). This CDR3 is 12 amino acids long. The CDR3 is CASSLQGYDYTF. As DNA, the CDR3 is TGTGCCAGCAGCTTACAGGGTTATGACTACACCTTC. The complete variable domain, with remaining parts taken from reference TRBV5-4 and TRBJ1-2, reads ETGVTQSPTHLIKTRGQQVTLRCSSQSGHNTVSWYQQALGQGPQFIFQYYREEENGRGNFPPRFSGLQFPNYSSELNVNALELDDSALYLCASSLQGYDYTFGSGTRLTVV.

The CDR3 here is CASSQQGTNEKLFF. The CDR3 bases are TGTGCCAGCAGTCAACAGGGTACTAATGAAAAACTGTTTTTT. The chain is built from TRBV6-5 and TRBJ1-4, with D perhaps TRBD1 (6 bases). The CDR3 extends over 14 amino acids. The germline gives CDR1 MNHEY, CDR2 SVGAGI. V was pared by 5 bases and J by 2 bases, with 9 bases between.

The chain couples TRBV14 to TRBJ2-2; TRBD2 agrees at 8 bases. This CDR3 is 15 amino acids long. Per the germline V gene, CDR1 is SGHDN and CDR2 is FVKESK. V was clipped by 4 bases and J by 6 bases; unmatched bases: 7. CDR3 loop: CASSPGLVSAGELFF. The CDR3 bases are TGTGCCAGCAGCCCGGGACTAGTCTCGGCCGGGGAGCTGTTTTTT.

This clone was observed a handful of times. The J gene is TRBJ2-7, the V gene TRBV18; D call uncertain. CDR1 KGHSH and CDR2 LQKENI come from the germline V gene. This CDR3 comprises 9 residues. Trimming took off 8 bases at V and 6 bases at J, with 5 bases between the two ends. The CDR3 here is CASPREQYF. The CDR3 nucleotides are TGTGCCAGCCCCCGCGAGCAGTACTTC. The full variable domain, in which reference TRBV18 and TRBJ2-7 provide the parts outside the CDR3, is NAGVMQNPRHLVRRRGQEARLRCSPMKGHSHVYWYRQLPEEGLKFMVYLQKENIIDESGMPKERFSAEFPKEGPSILRIQQVVRGDSAAYFCASPREQYFGPGTRLTVT.